Listed here are 21 T cell receptor beta chains from one sample, sequenced in a study of T cell repertoires in cytomegalovirus infection (dated by TCRdb to the late 2010s). The meaning of the sample's treatment or condition label: in vitro stimulation with specific CMV peptide epitopes to enrich CMV-specific T cells. The sequencer was an Illumina HiSeq 1500. The public reads were reanalyzed by TCRdb: fastp trimming at Q25, MiXCR alignment, in-frame beta chains only. Rows with a matching CDR3 protein are joined into one entry that keeps the most common DNA and genes. The sample profile shows about 220,000 distinct CDR3 sequences; around 40% of them were found once. Jointly, the top ten make up approximately 59% of the sample. These TCRs are of unknown antigen specificity. The specimen was CD8+ T cells from cultured PBMCs, collected from culture after CMV antigen stimulation. These receptors originate from a human donor in good health (CMV status not recorded). Some clones in this sample may be carry-over from other donors' samples.

This clonotype was picked up many times. This rearrangement joins TRBV7-2 to TRBJ1-1, with D unresolved. There are 12 residues in the CDR3. Germline loops: CDR1 SGHTA, CDR2 FQGNSA. Trimming pared 1 base from V and 5 bases from J, leaving 5 bases between. CDR3 residues: CASSLDRTEAFF. As DNA, the CDR3 is TGTGCCAGCAGCTTAGACAGAACTGAAGCTTTCTTT.

The chain couples TRBV6-1 to TRBJ1-2; no definite D call. Germline V gene data show CDR1 as MNHNS and CDR2 as SASEGT. Trimming pared 1 base from V and 1 base from J, leaving 10 bases between. This CDR3 has 15 amino acids. The CDR3 region has the DNA TGTGCCAGCAGTGAAGTACGAGGGCTTAACTATGGCTACACCTTC. Translation gives CASSEVRGLNYGYTF.

The chain has TRBV7-8 and TRBJ2-7; 9 bases are a match to TRBD2. The CDR3 runs 14 residues. V lost 2 bases and J lost 2; bases outside the gene matches: 1. CDR1 is SGHVS and CDR2 is FQNEAQ in the germline V gene. CDR3 in amino acids: CASSLLAGTYEQYF. CDR3 coding DNA: TGTGCCAGCAGCTTACTAGCGGGAACCTACGAGCAGTACTTC.

The chain combines TRBV28 with TRBJ2-2, with D perhaps TRBD2 (6 bases). V lost 3 bases and J lost 5, with 16 bases in between. CDR1 and CDR2 from the germline V gene are MDHEN and SYDVKM. The CDR3 is 16 amino acids. This chain's CDR3 is CASSLLTDSGTGELFF. The CDR3 DNA reads as TGTGCCAGCAGTTTGCTCACCGATAGCGGAACCGGGGAGCTGTTTTTT.

This clonotype was counted only a few times. The chain is built from TRBV5-1 and TRBJ2-2; 10 bases are a match to TRBD2. This CDR3 comprises 15 residues. Trimming removed 4 bases from V and 6 bases from J; junction bases left unmatched: 6. Per germline, CDR1 SGHRS and CDR2 YFSETQ. The CDR3 DNA reads TGCGCCAGCAGCCCCGGACTAGCGGCATCCGGGGAGCTGTTTTTT. It encodes CASSPGLAASGELFF. Based on the CDR3 plus reference TRBV5-1 and TRBJ2-2, the full variable domain is KAGVTQTPRYLIKTRGQQVTLSCSPISGHRSVSWYQQTPGQGLQFLFEYFSETQRNKGNFPGRFSGRQFSNSRSEMNVSTLELGDSALYLCASSPGLAASGELFFGEGSRLTVL.

The rearrangement joins TRBV6-1 to TRBJ1-5; D might be TRBD1 (5 bases). Trimming pared 6 bases from V and 6 bases from J, leaving 15 bases between. The CDR3 is made up of 14 amino acids. Germline CDR1 is MNHNS and CDR2 is SASEGT. The CDR3 region has the DNA TGTGCCAGCAGCCCGAGGACATCGGGTCAGCCCCAGCATTTT. Protein sequence: CASSPRTSGQPQHF.

The chain links TRBV10-3 to TRBJ2-7, with 10 bases identical to TRBD1. This CDR3 comprises 13 residues. The V segment lost 9 bases and the J segment 7 bases; nucleotides outside the gene matches: 9. In germline, CDR1 is ENHRY, CDR2 SYGVKD. The CDR3 region has the DNA TGTGCCATTGCCGGGACAGGGGTTCGAGAGCAGTACTTC. It translates to CAIAGTGVREQYF.

This sequence joins TRBV12-3 or TRBV12-4 and TRBJ2-1; no clear D. The length of the CDR3 is 17 residues. V was cut by 5 bases and J by 3 bases, with 20 bases left in between. The CDR3 here is CASSLTAPGRSYNEQFF. The DNA for the CDR3 is TGTGCCAGCAGTCTTACCGCTCCCGGACGGAGCTACAATGAGCAGTTCTTC.

The chain carries TRBV12-3 or TRBV12-4 and TRBJ1-1; D ambiguous. The ends were cut back, 4 bases at V and 7 bases at J, with 16 bases in the middle. There are 14 residues in the CDR3. CDR3 coding DNA: TGTGCCAGCAGTTCCTCAAGGGCCACGGGTGAAGCTTTCTTT. Protein product: CASSSSRATGEAFF.

In this sample, this clonotype turned up a few times. This chain uses TRBV6-5 with TRBJ1-2; no clear D gene. CDR1 and CDR2 from the germline V gene are MNHEY and SVGAGI. V was trimmed by 4 bases and J by 3 bases, leaving 9 bases between them. The CDR3 covers 13 residues. This CDR3 is CASSLTPYYGYTF. For the CDR3, the DNA is TGTGCCAGCAGTTTGACACCTTACTATGGCTACACCTTC.

The chain is built from TRBV6-6 and TRBJ2-7; D may be TRBD1 or TRBD2 (5 bases each). This CDR3 spans 12 amino acids. V was cut by 8 bases and J by 3 bases, with 11 bases left in between. The germline V gene has CDR1 MNHNY and CDR2 SVGAGI (reference sequence). CDR3 sequence: CASQDGGYEQYF. The DNA of the CDR3 is TGTGCCAGCCAGGATGGGGGCTACGAGCAGTACTTC.

The rearrangement uses TRBV11-2 and TRBJ2-2, with TRBD2 matching 8 bases. This CDR3 is 15 amino acids long. Per germline, CDR1 SGHAT and CDR2 FQNNGV. The V gene end was trimmed by 1 base and the J gene end by 5 bases; junction bases not matched to a gene: 3. CDR3 bases: TGTGCCAGCAGCTTAGCGTCTAGCGGGACCGGGGAGCTGTTTTTT. Translated: CASSLASSGTGELFF.

This chain links TRBV27 with TRBJ2-7; D is perhaps TRBD1 or TRBD2 (5 bases each). Germline V gene lookup returns CDR1 MNHEY and CDR2 SMNVEV (reference sequence). The CDR3 is 13 residues long. Trimming left V 8 bases short and J 2 bases short, with 13 bases between. CDR3 loop: CASARDRTYEQYF. DNA for the CDR3: TGTGCCAGCGCACGGGACCGTACCTACGAGCAGTACTTC.

The CDR3 DNA is TGTGCCACCAGCACCATACTAGCGTACGACGAGCAGTACTTC. Its protein is CATSTILAYDEQYF. The rearrangement links TRBV15 to TRBJ2-7; 7 bases map to TRBD2. V shed 4 bases, J shed 5 bases, and the junction held 8 bases outside the gene matches. CDR1 is LNHNV and CDR2 is YYDKDF in the germline V gene (reference sequence). The CDR3 length is 14 residues. The full variable domain, its missing parts supplied by reference TRBV15 and TRBJ2-7, is DAMVIQNPRYQVTQFGKPVTLSCSQTLNHNVMYWYQQKSSQAPKLLFHYYDKDFNNEADTPDNFQSRRPNTSFCFLDIRSPGLGDTAMYLCATSTILAYDEQYFGPGTRLTVT.

The J gene is TRBJ2-1, the V gene TRBV27; TRBD2 matches at 8 bases. V shed 8 bases and J 7 bases; nucleotides not matched to a gene: 10. The CDR3 extends over 14 amino acids. The germline CDR1 and CDR2 sequences are MNHEY and SMNVEV (reference sequence). DNA for the CDR3: TGTGCCAGCCGCGGGAGGAGCGGGAAGAATGAGCAGTTCTTC. It specifies CASRGRSGKNEQFF.

J is TRBJ2-1 and V is TRBV28; TRBD1 agrees at 7 bases. The CDR3 is 13 residues long. The germline CDR1 and CDR2 sequences are MDHEN and SYDVKM. V dropped 3 bases and J dropped 8; count of bases not matched to a gene: 4. The CDR3 DNA is TGTGCCAGCAGTTTCGAGGGGGCGTATGAGCAGTTCTTC. Residues: CASSFEGAYEQFF.

This chain connects TRBV27 to TRBJ2-3; the D call may be TRBD1 or TRBD2 (5 bases each). This CDR3 has 11 residues. The germline CDR1 and CDR2 sequences are MNHEY and SMNVEV (reference sequence). The V gene lost 5 bases and the J gene lost 9 bases, with 9 bases spanning the gap. The CDR3 is CASSEGITQYF. The CDR3 nucleotides read TGTGCCAGCAGTGAGGGGATAACGCAGTATTTT.

This clonotype occurred many times. The J gene is TRBJ1-5, the V gene TRBV7-8; D might be TRBD1 (6 bases). The V end lost 4 bases, the J end lost 5 bases, and 9 bases lay between the germline ends. This CDR3 contains 13 residues. The germline CDR1 and CDR2 sequences are SGHVS and FQNEAQ. CDR3 sequence reads: CASSSDSHQPQHF. The CDR3 coding sequence is TGTGCCAGCAGCTCGGACAGCCATCAGCCCCAGCATTTT.

This rearrangement joins TRBV6-6 to TRBJ1-2; TRBD1 is a possible D gene (6 bases). This CDR3 comprises 17 residues. Germline V gives CDR1 MNHNY, CDR2 SVGAGI (reference sequence). Trimming stripped 2 bases from V and 4 bases from J, with 20 bases between. CDR3 bases: TGTGCCAGCAGTTACACGTTTCTACAGGGTTTGGTCTATGGCTACACCTTC. Encoded protein: CASSYTFLQGLVYGYTF.

The rearrangement joins TRBV7-2 to TRBJ2-5, with TRBD1 identical over 8 bases. The CDR3 length is 13 residues. Germline V gives CDR1 SGHTA, CDR2 FQGNSA. The trim removed 4 bases at V and 7 bases at J, leaving 5 bases unmatched. CDR3 sequence (DNA): TGTGCCAGCAGCTCTGGGACAGGCCGGACCCAGTACTTC. Its translation: CASSSGTGRTQYF.

The chain carries TRBV11-2 and TRBJ1-2, with a tentative D call TRBD1 (5 bases). Germline V lookup: CDR1 SGHAT, CDR2 FQNNGV. The CDR3 length is 17 residues. Trimming took off 2 bases at V and 7 bases at J, with 23 bases between the two ends. CDR3 DNA sequence: TGTGCCAGCAGCTTACCCTACCGGGACTCCAACCGGCGTGGCTACACCTTC. Translated, it gives CASSLPYRDSNRRGYTF.